Each of the 8 T cell receptor beta chains below was sequenced from the same sample in a study of T-cell memory formation after mild COVID-19. TCRdb re-called the 5' RACE reads through MiXCR, storing one row per CDR3 protein. The repertoire holds roughly 320,000 distinct CDR3 sequences, with 25% to 30% as singletons. The sample consisted of PBMCs or a T cell subset sorted from them (not recorded which). The receptors stem from an adult woman who had mild COVID-19 (a few samples of this study predate the infection). Cell type and time point are not known.

This clonotype was seen only a few times. The chain recombines TRBV9 with TRBJ1-2; D is unresolved. V dropped 5 bases and J dropped 6 bases, with 17 bases sitting between them. In germline, CDR1 is SGDLS, CDR2 YYNGEE. CDR3 length: 14 residues. In DNA, the CDR3 is TGTGCCAGCAGAGAACCGGGCCAAGCTAATGGCTACACCTTC. Protein sequence: CASREPGQANGYTF.

The table lists this clonotype with a few counts. The rearrangement links TRBV5-6 to TRBJ1-3; D possibly corresponds to TRBD1 (5 bases). V was shortened by 1 base and J by 0 bases, with 11 bases between the two germline ends. Germline V CDR1 and CDR2: SGHDT, YYEEEE. This CDR3 region has 16 residues. In nucleotides, the CDR3 is TGTGCCAGCAGCTTGAGGGGCGCTAACTCTGGAAACACCATATATTTT. The encoded protein is CASSLRGANSGNTIYF.

CDR3 amino acids: CASRTTGDTQYF. The CDR3 nucleotides are TGCGCCAGCAGGACGACAGGGGATACGCAGTATTTT. The chain carries TRBV5-1 and TRBJ2-3, with 7 bases that match TRBD1. Germline values: CDR1 SGHRS, CDR2 YFSETQ. Trimming took 5 bases from V and 6 from J; bases not matched to a gene: 3. This CDR3 contains 12 residues.

This clonotype was seen a handful of times. The germline gene is not matched at one end of the junction; a read error may be the cause. V is TRBV7-9 and J is TRBJ1-1; D gene ambiguous. Germline assignment: CDR1 SEHNR and CDR2 FQNEAQ (reference sequence). CDR3 length equals 14 residues. The CDR3 bases are TGTGCCAGCAGCCCGGAGGGCATTCTCACTGGAGCTTTCTTT. It specifies CASSPEGILTGAFF.

Details on this clonotype: A junction end diverges from the germline sequence, so it may reflect a read error. The chain links TRBV15 to TRBJ2-1; D is unclear. The CDR3 is 12 residues long. From germline, CDR1 is LNHNV and CDR2 YYDKDF (reference sequence). CDR3 loop: CATSRERMGLVF. The CDR3 DNA sequence: TGTGCCACCAGCAGAGAGAGGATGGGGTTGGTCTTC. The variable domain in full, with the rest retrieved from reference TRBV15 and TRBJ2-1, is DAMVIQNPRYQVTQFGKPVTLSCSQTLNHNVMYWYQQKSSQAPKLLFHYYDKDFNNEADTPDNFQSRRPNTSFCFLDIRSPGLGDTAMYLCATSRERMGLVFGPGTRLTVL.

The J gene is TRBJ2-4, the V gene TRBV29-1; D tentatively fits TRBD1 or TRBD2 (6 bases each). The CDR3 is 16 residues long. Deletions cut 4 bases from V and 8 bases from J, with 24 bases between. From germline, CDR1 is SQVTM and CDR2 ANQGSEA. The CDR3 reads CSVAGWPGALKDIQYF. The CDR3 DNA reads TGCAGCGTTGCCGGGTGGCCGGGGGCCCTGAAAGACATTCAGTACTTC.

The chain combines TRBV5-5 with TRBJ1-5; D gene uncertain. CDR1 and CDR2 from the germline V gene are SGHKS and YYEKEE (reference sequence). The CDR3 extends over 13 amino acids. Trimming took 4 bases from V and 4 from J, leaving 9 bases between them. CDR3 in DNA: TGTGCCAGCAGCCGCGACCCAAATCAGCCCCAGCATTTT. Translating it yields CASSRDPNQPQHF.

Many counts were recorded for this clonotype. This chain uses TRBV6-1 with TRBJ2-1, with TRBD1 matching over 10 bases. V shed 6 bases and J 8 bases; nucleotides not matched to a gene: 4. The germline gives CDR1 MNHNS, CDR2 SASEGT. The CDR3 has 13 amino acids. The CDR3, as DNA: TGTGCCAGCAGCCGGACAGGGGGTTATGAGCAGTTCTTC. Protein: CASSRTGGYEQFF.